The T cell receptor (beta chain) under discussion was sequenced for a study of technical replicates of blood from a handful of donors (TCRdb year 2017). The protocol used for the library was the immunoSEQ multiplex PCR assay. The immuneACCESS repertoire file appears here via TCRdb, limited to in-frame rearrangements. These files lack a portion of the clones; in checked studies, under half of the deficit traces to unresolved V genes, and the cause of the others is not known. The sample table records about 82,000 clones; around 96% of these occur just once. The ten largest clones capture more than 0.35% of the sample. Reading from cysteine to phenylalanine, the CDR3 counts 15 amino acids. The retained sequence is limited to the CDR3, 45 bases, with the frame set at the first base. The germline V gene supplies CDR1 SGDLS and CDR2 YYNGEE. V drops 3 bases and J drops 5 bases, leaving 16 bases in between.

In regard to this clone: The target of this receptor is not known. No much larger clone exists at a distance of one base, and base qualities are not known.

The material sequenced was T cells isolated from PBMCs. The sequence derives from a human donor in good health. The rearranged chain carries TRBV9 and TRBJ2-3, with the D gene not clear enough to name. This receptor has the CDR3 CASSAVLSPVDTQYF. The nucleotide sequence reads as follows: TGTGCCAGCAGCGCAGTTCTGTCGCCCGTAGATACGCAGTATTTT.